Detailed here is one T cell receptor beta chain. As yet, its antigen is unknown. This sample was included in a study of cytomegalovirus exposure and HLA in healthy donors. Findings of the study overall: Reportedly, cytomegalovirus status was diagnosed with high sensitivity and specificity. In vitro checks showed that a few CMV-associated chains really do target CMV antigens. Some public TCRs appeared in many individuals, while most sequences were rare.

Method: immunoSEQ multiplex PCR; TCRdb's copy keeps in-frame clones and lacks some. The sample includes about 220,000 clones, 87% seen only once; the top ten take around 2.6%. Donors were drawn from the approximately 120-subject validation cohort, separate from the approximately 700-subject first cohort. CDR1 and CDR2 (germline): MNHNS, SASEGT. The CDR3 length is 15 residues. V was cut by 7 bases and J by 6 bases, with 22 bases left in between. The V gene is TRBV6-1, the J gene TRBJ2-7; D is perhaps TRBD1 (7 bases). This receptor was obtained from a man aged 18 to 29 in good health and CMV-seronegative. The material sequenced was PBMCs. CDR3 region: CASITQGGRAVEQYF. DNA of the CDR3: TGTGCCAGCATAACCCAGGGGGGACGTGCCGTCGAGCAGTACTTC.